This paragraph reports one TCR beta chain. The antigen this receptor binds is unknown. Base qualities are not recorded, but no much larger clone differs from it by a single base. The sample holds other DNA sequences that translate to the same CDR3. This specimen belongs to a study of blood T cell repertoires in COVID-19 (dated by TCRdb to about 2020). At the level of the whole study: Collaborator samples came from the United States, Italy and Spain and covered acute and convalescent phases of COVID-19. The material from the prospective study consisted of cDNA or gDNA derived from T cells, B-cell-depleted T cells, or PBMCs. The dataset comprised deeply sampled blood TCRbeta repertoires from subjects exposed to, actively infected with, or recovered from COVID-19. The repertoires were made available in a free public database intended to serve as a resource for research on the immune response to SARS-CoV-2. Samples were obtained from the ongoing ImmuneRACE study (first 160 participants) and from 1,200 or so subjects provided by 6 global collaborators. Sample metadata almost always included a de-identified subject ID, COVID-19 status, age in years and sex. HLA class I and class II types, where available, came from metadata supplied by the sample provider rather than from assay-based typing. Summary of the overall study and its limitations: How much clinical and demographic metadata was included differed by source and by participant, and the metadata was provided uncurated.

TCRbeta CDR3 regions were amplified from genomic DNA by means of the immunoSEQ Assay, a bias-controlled multiplex PCR. Per the source publication's procedure: Nucleated cell counts per sample were estimated from amplification of reference gene primers within the assay. To quantify the absolute abundance of each unique TCRbeta CDR3 rearrangement, sequence reads were collapsed and filtered. For each sample, productive Simpson clonality was calculated by taking the square root of Simpson's diversity index across productive rearrangements. The table comes from immuneACCESS by way of TCRdb, which keeps in-frame sequences with V and J called. Part of the clones is missing from these tables; in studies checked, under half for an unresolved V gene and the rest for unknown reasons. V, J and clone size derive from that table, while D and trimming were established from the DNA sequence. This sample is represented by fewer than 150,000 clones; less than 90% of them were singletons. Roughly 18% of the sample is taken by the ten largest.

Enrolling through a virtual design, the prospective study's participants ranged in age from roughly 18 to 95 years and lived across 24 United States geographic areas. To assign participants to cohorts, the prospective study relied on clinical history that participants themselves reported in a screening survey and a study questionnaire. ImmuneRACE Cohort 3 recovered participants were defined by two consecutive negative NP/OP PCR tests, healthcare professional clearance, or symptom resolution. In the prospective study, mobile phlebotomists collected whole blood, serum and a nasopharyngeal or oropharyngeal swab from each participant. Participants in the prospective study had the option to provide additional blood draws and questionnaires over an approximately 2-month period. Before DNA extraction, prospective study blood samples were shipped either frozen or at room temperature. CDR1 and CDR2 were assigned from the germline V gene as SQVTM and ANQGSEA. From the cysteine through the phenylalanine, the CDR3 covers 13 amino acids. Left in the record is the CDR3 DNA by itself, 39 bases read in frame from the first base. Trimming leaves V shorter by 3 bases and J shorter by 4 bases, with the junction holding 2 bases beyond the gene matches.

The sample taken for sequencing was PBMCs or T cells enriched from blood (not recorded which). Recombination joined TRBV29-1 with TRBJ2-1; TRBD1 matches 8 bases in the middle. The origin of this receptor is a man under 40 who had recovered from COVID-19. The CDR3 region has the sequence CSVDRGLYNEQFF. The nucleotides are TGCAGCGTTGACAGGGGGCTTTACAATGAGCAGTTCTTC.